The 2 T cell receptor beta chains below were found in one sample sequenced in a study of T cells in Graves' hyperthyroidism and ophthalmopathy. The source material, RNA transcripts, was used to amplify TCR beta CDR3 regions. HTBI primers were employed in a first-round RT-PCR of the TCR CDR3. Each CDR3 protein is one row after TCRdb ran MiXCR on the multiplex PCR reads. Counted here are about 380,000 distinct CDR3 sequences, about a fifth occurring once; the ten biggest clones make up 35% to 50%. Sample: blood. These receptors all stem from a man aged 18-30 years with Graves' ophthalmopathy.

CDR3 coding DNA: TGTGCCAGCAGCCACGCAAATGAGCAGTTCTTC. It specifies CASSHANEQFF. This chain links TRBV14 with TRBJ2-1; D unresolved. V gave up 3 bases and J gave up 7 bases, with 4 bases separating them. CDR3 size: 11 residues. Germline V gene sequence: CDR1 SGHDN, CDR2 FVKESK.

The gene calls are TRBV5-8 and TRBJ1-1; unclear D gene. Between the trimmed V and J ends, which lost 4 bases and 6 bases, there was a span of 13 bases. CDR1 is SGHTS, CDR2 YDEGEE, per germline. This CDR3 comprises 13 residues. The CDR3 loop is CASSRGPKAEAFF. CDR3 DNA sequence: TGTGCCAGCAGCCGCGGCCCGAAGGCTGAAGCTTTCTTT.